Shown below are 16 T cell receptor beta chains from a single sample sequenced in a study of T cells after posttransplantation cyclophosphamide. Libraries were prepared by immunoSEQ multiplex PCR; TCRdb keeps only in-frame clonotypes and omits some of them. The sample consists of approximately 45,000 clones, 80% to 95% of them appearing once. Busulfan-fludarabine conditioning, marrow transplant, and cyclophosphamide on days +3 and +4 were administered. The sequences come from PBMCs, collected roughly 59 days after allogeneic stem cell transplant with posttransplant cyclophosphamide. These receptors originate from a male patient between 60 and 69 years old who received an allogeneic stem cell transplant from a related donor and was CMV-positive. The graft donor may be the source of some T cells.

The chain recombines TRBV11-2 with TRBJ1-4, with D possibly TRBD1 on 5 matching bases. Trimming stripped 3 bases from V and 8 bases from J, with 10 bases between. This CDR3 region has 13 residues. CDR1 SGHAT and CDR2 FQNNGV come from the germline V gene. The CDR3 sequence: CASSFLGGEKLFF. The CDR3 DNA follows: TGTGCCAGCAGCTTCCTGGGGGGGGAAAAACTGTTTTTT. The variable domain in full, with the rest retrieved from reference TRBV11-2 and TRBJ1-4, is EAGVAQSPRYKIIEKRQSVAFWCNPISGHATLYWYQQILGQGPKLLIQFQNNGVVDDSQLPKDRFSAERLKGVDSTLKIQPAKLEDSAVYLCASSFLGGEKLFFGSGTQLSVL.

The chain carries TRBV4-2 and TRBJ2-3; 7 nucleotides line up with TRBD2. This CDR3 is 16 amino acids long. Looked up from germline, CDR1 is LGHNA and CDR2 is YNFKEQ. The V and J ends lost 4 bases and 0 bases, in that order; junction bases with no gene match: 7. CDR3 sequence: CASSLRSGTSTDTQYF. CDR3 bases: TGTGCCAGCAGCCTACGGAGCGGGACTAGCACAGATACGCAGTATTTT.

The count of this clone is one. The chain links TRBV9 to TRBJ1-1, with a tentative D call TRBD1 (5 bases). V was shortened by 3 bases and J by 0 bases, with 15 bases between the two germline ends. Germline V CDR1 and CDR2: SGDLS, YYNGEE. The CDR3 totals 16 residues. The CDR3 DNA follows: TGTGCCAGCAGCGCGACGGGGGGATCTGTGAACACTGAAGCTTTCTTT. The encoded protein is CASSATGGSVNTEAFF.

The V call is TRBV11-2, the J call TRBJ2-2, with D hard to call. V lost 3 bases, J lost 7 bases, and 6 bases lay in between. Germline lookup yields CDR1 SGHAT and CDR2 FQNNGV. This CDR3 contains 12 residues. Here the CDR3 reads CASSFFGGELFF. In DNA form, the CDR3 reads TGTGCCAGCAGCTTTTTCGGCGGGGAGCTGTTTTTT.

The CDR3 is CSVESSSAGIYNEQFF. The CDR3 bases are TGCAGCGTTGAATCCTCGAGCGCCGGAATCTACAATGAGCAGTTCTTC. V and J are TRBV29-1 and TRBJ2-1; D unclear. The V end was cut by 2 bases, the J end by 3 bases, with 17 bases between. The germline V gene has CDR1 SQVTM and CDR2 ANQGSEA. The CDR3 consists of 16 residues.

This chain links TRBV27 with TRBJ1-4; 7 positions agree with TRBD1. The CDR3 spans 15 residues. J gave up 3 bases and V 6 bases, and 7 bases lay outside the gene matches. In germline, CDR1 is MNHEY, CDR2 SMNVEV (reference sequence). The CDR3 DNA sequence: TGTGCCAGCAGCGATTGGGACAGCCCTAATGAAAAACTGTTTTTT. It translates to CASSDWDSPNEKLFF.

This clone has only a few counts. CDR3 in amino acids: CASSLYGVAGGVNEQFF. For the CDR3, the DNA is TGTGCCAGCAGCTTGTACGGGGTAGCGGGGGGGGTCAATGAGCAGTTCTTC. The V call is TRBV5-6, the J call TRBJ2-1; 11 bases agree with TRBD2. Germline assignment: CDR1 SGHDT and CDR2 YYEEEE. V was clipped by 1 base and J by 6 bases; unmatched bases: 9. CDR3 length: 17 residues.

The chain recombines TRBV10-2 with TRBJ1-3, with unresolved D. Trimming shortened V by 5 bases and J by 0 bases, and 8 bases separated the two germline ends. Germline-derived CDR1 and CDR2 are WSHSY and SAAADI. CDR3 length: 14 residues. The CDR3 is CASSPRDSGNTIYF. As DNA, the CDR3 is TGCGCCAGCAGTCCCCGGGACTCTGGAAACACCATATATTTT.

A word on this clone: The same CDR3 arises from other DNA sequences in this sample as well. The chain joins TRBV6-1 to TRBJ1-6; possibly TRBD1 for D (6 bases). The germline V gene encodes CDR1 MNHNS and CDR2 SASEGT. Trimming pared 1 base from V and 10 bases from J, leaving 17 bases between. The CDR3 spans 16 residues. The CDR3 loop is CASSEDRAKVYSPLHF. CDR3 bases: TGTGCCAGCAGTGAAGACAGGGCTAAGGTTTACTCACCCCTCCACTTT.

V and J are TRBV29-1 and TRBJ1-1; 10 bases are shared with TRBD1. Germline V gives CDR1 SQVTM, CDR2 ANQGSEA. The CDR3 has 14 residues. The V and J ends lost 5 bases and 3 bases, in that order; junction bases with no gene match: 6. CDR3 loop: CSVRDRGIHTEAFF. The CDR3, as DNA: TGCAGCGTTCGGGACAGGGGAATCCACACTGAAGCTTTCTTT. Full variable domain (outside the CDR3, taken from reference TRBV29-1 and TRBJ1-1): SAVISQKPSRDICQRGTSLTIQCQVDSQVTMMFWYRQQPGQSLTLIATANQGSEATYESGFVIDKFPISRPNLTFSTLTVSNMSPEDSSIYLCSVRDRGIHTEAFFGQGTRLTVV.

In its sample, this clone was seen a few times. The CDR3 nucleotides read TGCGCCAGCAGCCAATCCCCCCTCTTGAGCACTGAAGCTTTCTTT. Amino acids: CASSQSPLLSTEAFF. V usage is TRBV4-1 and J usage is TRBJ1-1; D remains ambiguous. The V gene lost 2 bases and the J gene lost 4 bases, with 14 bases spanning the gap. This CDR3 region has 15 residues. Germline V gene lookup returns CDR1 MGHRA and CDR2 YSYEKL.

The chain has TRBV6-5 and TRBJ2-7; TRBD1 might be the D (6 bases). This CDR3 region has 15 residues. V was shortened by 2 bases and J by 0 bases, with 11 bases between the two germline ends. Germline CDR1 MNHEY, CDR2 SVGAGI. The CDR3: CASSYPQQGSYEQYV. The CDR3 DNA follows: TGTGCCAGCAGTTACCCTCAACAGGGCTCCTACGAGCAGTACGTC.

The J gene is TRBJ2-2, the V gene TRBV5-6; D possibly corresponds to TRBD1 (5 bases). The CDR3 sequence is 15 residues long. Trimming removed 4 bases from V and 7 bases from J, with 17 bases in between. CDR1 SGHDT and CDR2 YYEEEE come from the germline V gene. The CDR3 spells CASSHRQGVDGELFF. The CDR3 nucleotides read TGTGCCAGCAGCCACCGGCAGGGCGTAGACGGGGAGCTGTTTTTT. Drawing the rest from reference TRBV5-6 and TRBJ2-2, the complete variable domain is DAGVTQSPTHLIKTRGQQVTLRCSPKSGHDTVSWYQQALGQGPQFIFQYYEEEERQRGNFPDRFSGHQFPNYSSELNVNALLLGDSALYLCASSHRQGVDGELFFGEGSRLTVL.

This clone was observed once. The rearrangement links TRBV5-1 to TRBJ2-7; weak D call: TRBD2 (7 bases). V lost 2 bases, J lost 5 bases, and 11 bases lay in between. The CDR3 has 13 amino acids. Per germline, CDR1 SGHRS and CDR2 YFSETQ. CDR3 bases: TGCGCCAGCAGCTTTGGCGGGGGCAACGAGCAGTACTTC. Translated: CASSFGGGNEQYF. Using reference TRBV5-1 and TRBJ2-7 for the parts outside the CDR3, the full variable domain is KAGVTQTPRYLIKTRGQQVTLSCSPISGHRSVSWYQQTPGQGLQFLFEYFSETQRNKGNFPGRFSGRQFSNSRSEMNVSTLELGDSALYLCASSFGGGNEQYFGPGTRLTVT.

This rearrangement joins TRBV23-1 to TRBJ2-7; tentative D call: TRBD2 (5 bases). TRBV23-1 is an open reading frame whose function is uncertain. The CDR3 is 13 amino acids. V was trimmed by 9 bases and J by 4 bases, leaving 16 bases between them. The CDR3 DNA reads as TGCGCCAGAAATGAAGAGGGCGGGTACGAGCAGTACTTC. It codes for CARNEEGGYEQYF.

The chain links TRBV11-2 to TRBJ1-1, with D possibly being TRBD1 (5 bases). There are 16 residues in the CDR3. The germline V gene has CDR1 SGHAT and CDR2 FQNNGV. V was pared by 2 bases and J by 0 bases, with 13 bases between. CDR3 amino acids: CASSLRLGPMNTEAFF. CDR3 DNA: TGTGCCAGCAGCTTACGGTTGGGGCCGATGAACACTGAAGCTTTCTTT.